This TCR beta chain was captured in a study of a mutant IDH1 vaccine in newly diagnosed glioma (dated by TCRdb to the early 2020s). Regarding the study in general: Vaccination was initiated 4-6 weeks after radiotherapy alone, or concurrently with temozolomide cycles in the chemotherapy-containing groups. Of the approximately 33 treated patients, around 60% were male and approximately 40% were female, and a mean age of around 40 years was recorded. Before enrollment, patients had received standard therapy of radiotherapy alone, temozolomide alone, or radiochemotherapy with temozolomide; most received the combination. Visit V12 was the week-35 safety follow-up and visit V13 was the week-47 end of study. Peripheral blood was drawn at six visits: V03 (baseline), V05, V07, V10, V12 and V13. For exploratory analyses, longitudinal TCRB deep sequencing was carried out in about 26 treated patients wherever samples were available. Results and caveats for the whole study, not just this receptor: The authors stated that sample limitations prevented analyses of patient blood samples from being reproduced. Immune responses induced by the vaccine were seen in around 94% of patients across multiple MHC alleles. Pseudoprogression appeared unrelated to alterations in the top peripheral T cell clonotypes detected by TCRB sequencing. Availability determined which PBMC samples were chosen for TCRB deep sequencing.

The library was produced with the immunoSEQ multiplex PCR assay. Rearranged TCR beta chain sequences were amplified using the hsTCRB Kit according to the manufacturer's protocol. An Illumina MiSeq was used to sequence the TCRB libraries. Per the original workflow: The kit vendor's proprietary platform handled demultiplexing, trimming and gene mapping. In TCRdb, the immuneACCESS table is reduced to in-frame sequences with V and J assigned. These tables do not hold every clone; where another copy was compared, an unresolved V gene accounts for under half, and the others remain unexplained. V, J and clone size reflect that table, while D and trimming were determined from the DNA. The sample table lists tens of thousands of clones, 81% of them with a count of one. The ten top clones hold 4.5% to 6% of the sample. The sample's time point label, decoded: week 35, safety follow-up. A 20-mer mutant IDH1 peptide at 300 micrograms in Montanide made up each vaccine dose, which was injected subcutaneously together with topical imiquimod. Eight vaccinations were administered to patients in weeks 1, 3, 5, 7, 11, 15, 19 and 23, corresponding to visits V03 through V10. The donors had newly diagnosed IDH1-mutant astrocytomas of WHO grade 3 or 4 that showed loss of nuclear ATRX. The samples were drawn from NOA16, a multicentre, single-arm, open-label phase I trial in Germany that tested a mutant IDH1 peptide vaccine in humans for the first time. The DNeasy Blood and Tissue Kit was used to extract genomic DNA from EDTA blood for TCRB sequencing.

Ends trimmed: V by 3 bases, J by 7 bases; bases unmatched to a gene: 10. The germline V gene encodes CDR1 KGHSH and CDR2 LQKENI. The CDR3 sequence holds 15 residues, the cysteine and phenylalanine included. The kept DNA is CDR3 alone, 45 bases in frame from the first base. This clone turned up a few times. Its target antigen remains unknown. Base qualities are missing; no much larger clone stands one base away. This receptor was obtained from a woman aged 35 to 49 with glioma. Some clones in this sample may be carry-over from other donors' samples. Here the chain combines TRBV18 and TRBJ1-1; 8 bases in the middle match TRBD1. The sequencing used PBMCs, collected from a glioma patient whose treatment included an IDH1 peptide vaccine. The nucleotide sequence is TGTGCCAGCTCACCTTTTTCAGGGGGCGAGGGTGAAGCTTTCTTT. Its product reads: CASSPFSGGEGEAFF.